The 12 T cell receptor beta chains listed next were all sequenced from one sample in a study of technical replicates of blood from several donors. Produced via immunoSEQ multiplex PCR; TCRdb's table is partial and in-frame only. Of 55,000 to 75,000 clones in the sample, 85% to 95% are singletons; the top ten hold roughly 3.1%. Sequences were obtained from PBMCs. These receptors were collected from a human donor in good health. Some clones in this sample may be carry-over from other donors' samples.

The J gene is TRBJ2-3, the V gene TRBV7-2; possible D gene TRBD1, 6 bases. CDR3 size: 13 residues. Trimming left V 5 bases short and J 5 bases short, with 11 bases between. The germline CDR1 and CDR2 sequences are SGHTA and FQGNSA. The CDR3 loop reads CASSPRGGDTQYF. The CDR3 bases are TGTGCCAGCAGCCCCAGAGGGGGAGATACGCAGTATTTT.

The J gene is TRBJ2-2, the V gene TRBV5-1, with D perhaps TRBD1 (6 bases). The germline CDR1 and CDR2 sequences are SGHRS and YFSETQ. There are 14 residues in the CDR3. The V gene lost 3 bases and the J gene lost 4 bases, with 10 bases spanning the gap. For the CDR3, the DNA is TGCGCCAGCAGCTGGGACACTTCCACCGGGGAGCTGTTTTTT. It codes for CASSWDTSTGELFF.

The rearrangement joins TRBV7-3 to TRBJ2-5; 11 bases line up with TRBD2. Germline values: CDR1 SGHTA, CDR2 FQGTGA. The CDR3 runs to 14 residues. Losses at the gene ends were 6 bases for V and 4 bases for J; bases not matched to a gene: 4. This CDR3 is CASSLAGGAETQYF. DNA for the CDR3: TGTGCCAGCAGTTTAGCGGGGGGGGCAGAGACCCAGTACTTC.

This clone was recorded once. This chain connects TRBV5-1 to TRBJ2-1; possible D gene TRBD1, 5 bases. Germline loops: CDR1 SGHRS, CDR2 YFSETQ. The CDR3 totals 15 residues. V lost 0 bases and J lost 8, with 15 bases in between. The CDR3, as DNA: TGCGCCAGCAGCTTGGCCCAGGGTATGGTCCATGAGCAGTTCTTC. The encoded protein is CASSLAQGMVHEQFF.

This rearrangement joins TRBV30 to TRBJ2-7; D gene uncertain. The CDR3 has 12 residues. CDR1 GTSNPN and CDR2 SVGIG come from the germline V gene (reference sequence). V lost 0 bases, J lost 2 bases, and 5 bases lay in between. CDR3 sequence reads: CAWSVAPYEQYF. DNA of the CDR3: TGTGCCTGGAGTGTAGCCCCCTACGAGCAGTACTTC.

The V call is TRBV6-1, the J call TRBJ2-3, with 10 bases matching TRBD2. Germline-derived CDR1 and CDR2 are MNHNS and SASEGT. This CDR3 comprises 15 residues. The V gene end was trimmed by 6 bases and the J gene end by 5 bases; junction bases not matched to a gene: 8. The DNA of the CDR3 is TGTGCCAGCAGCCTGAGCGGGGGGGCGGGAGATACGCAGTATTTT. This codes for CASSLSGGAGDTQYF.

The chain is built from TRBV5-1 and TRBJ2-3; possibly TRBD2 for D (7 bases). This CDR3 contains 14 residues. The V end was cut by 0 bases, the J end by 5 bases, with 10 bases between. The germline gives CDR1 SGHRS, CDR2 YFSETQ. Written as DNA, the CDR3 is TGCGCCAGCAGCTTGGAAGGGGGGGTAGATACGCAGTATTTT. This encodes CASSLEGGVDTQYF. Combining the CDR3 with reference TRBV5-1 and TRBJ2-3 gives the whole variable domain KAGVTQTPRYLIKTRGQQVTLSCSPISGHRSVSWYQQTPGQGLQFLFEYFSETQRNKGNFPGRFSGRQFSNSRSEMNVSTLELGDSALYLCASSLEGGVDTQYFGPGTRLTVL.

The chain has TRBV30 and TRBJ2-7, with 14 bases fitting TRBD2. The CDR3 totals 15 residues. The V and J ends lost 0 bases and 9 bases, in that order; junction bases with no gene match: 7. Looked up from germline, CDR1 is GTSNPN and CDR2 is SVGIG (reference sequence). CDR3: CAWSVPGLAGVWQYF. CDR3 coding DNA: TGTGCCTGGAGTGTTCCGGGACTAGCGGGAGTATGGCAGTACTTC.

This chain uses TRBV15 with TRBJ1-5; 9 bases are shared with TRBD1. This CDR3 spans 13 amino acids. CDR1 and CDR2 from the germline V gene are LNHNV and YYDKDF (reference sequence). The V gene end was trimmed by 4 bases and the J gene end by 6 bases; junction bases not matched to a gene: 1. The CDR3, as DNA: TGTGCCACCAGCAACAGGGGGCCTCAGCCCCAGCATTTT. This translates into CATSNRGPQPQHF.

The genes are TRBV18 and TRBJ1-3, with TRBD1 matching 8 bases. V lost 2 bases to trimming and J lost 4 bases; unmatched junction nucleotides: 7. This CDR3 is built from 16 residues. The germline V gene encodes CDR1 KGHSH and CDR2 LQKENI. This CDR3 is CASSPGRTGRGNTIYF. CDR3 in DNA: TGTGCCAGCTCACCAGGGAGGACAGGGCGCGGAAACACCATATATTTT.

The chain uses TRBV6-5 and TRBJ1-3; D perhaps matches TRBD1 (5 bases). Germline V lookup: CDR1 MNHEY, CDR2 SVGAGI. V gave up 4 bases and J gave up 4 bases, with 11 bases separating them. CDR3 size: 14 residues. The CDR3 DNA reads TGTGCCAGCAGTTCGTCCGGGGGAGGAAACACCATATATTTT. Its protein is CASSSSGGGNTIYF.

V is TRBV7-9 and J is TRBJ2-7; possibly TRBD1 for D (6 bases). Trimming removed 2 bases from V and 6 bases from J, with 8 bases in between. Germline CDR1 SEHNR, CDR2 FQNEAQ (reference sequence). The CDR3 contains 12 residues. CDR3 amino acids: CASSLTGTEQYF. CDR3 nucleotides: TGTGCCAGCAGCTTAACAGGGACCGAGCAGTACTTC.